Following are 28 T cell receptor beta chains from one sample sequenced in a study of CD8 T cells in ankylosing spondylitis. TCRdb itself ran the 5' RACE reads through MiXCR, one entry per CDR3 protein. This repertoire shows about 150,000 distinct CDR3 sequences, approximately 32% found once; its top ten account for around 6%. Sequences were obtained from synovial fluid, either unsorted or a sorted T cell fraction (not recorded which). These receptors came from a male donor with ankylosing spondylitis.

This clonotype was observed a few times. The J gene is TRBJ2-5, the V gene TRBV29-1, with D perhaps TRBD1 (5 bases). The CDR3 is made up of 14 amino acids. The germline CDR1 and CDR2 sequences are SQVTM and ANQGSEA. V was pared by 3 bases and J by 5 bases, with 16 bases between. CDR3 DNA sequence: TGCAGCGTTGACCTAAGGCAGGGTGCGGAGACCCAGTACTTC. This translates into CSVDLRQGAETQYF.

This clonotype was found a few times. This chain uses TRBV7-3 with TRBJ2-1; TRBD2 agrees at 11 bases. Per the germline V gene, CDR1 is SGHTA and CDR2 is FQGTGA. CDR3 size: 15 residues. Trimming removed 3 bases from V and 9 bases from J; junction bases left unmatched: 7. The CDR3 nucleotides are TGTGCCAGCAGCTTCACTAGCGGGGGAGCGCCTGAGCAGTTCTTC. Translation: CASSFTSGGAPEQFF.

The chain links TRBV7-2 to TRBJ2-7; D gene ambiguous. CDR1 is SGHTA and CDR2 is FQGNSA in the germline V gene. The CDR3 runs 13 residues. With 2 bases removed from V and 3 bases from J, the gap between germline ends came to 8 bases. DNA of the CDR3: TGTGCCAGCAGCTTACGAAGGGACTACGAGCAGTACTTC. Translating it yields CASSLRRDYEQYF.

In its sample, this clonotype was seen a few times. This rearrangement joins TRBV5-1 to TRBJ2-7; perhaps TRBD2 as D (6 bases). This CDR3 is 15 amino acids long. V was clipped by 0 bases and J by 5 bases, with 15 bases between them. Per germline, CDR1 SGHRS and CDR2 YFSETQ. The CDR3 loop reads CASSLGAGPNHEQYF. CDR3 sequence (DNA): TGCGCCAGCAGCTTGGGGGCGGGACCCAACCACGAGCAGTACTTC.

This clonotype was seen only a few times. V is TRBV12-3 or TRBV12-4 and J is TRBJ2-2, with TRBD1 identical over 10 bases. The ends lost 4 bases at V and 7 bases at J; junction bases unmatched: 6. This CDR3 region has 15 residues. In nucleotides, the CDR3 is TGTGCCAGCAGTTCGACAGGGGGCGCTCACGGGGAGCTGTTTTTT. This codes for CASSSTGGAHGELFF.

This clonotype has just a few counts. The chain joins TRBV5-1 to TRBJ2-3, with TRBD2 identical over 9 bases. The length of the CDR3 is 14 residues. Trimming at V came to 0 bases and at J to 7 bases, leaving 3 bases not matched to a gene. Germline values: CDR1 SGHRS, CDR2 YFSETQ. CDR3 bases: TGCGCCAGCAGCTTGGCAAGCGGGAGGAATACGCAGTATTTT. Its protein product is CASSLASGRNTQYF.

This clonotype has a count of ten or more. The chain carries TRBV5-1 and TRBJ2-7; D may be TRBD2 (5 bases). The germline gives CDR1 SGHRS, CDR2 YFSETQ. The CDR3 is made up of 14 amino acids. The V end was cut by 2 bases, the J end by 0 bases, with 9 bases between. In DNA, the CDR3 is TGCGCCAGCAGCTTCTCGGGGAGCTCCTACGAGCAGTACTTC. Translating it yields CASSFSGSSYEQYF.

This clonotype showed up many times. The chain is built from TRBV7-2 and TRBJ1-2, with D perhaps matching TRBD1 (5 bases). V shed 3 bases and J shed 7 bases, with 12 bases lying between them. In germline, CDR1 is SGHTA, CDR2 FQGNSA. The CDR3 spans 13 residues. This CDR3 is CASSFDQGGGYTF. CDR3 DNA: TGTGCCAGCAGCTTTGATCAGGGTGGTGGCTACACCTTC.

DNA of the CDR3: TGCAGTGCTAGGCGTCCGGGGGGTACGAATTCACCCCTCCACTTT. It translates to CSARRPGGTNSPLHF. The chain joins TRBV20-1 to TRBJ1-6; D might be TRBD1 (5 bases). Germline loops: CDR1 DFQATT, CDR2 SNEGSKA (reference sequence). The V end lost 3 bases, the J end lost 7 bases, and 16 bases lay between the germline ends. The CDR3 extends over 15 amino acids.

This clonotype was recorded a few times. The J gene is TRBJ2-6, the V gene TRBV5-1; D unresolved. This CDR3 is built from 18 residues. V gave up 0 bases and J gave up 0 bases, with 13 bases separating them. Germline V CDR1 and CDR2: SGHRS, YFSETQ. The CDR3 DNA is TGCGCCAGCAGCTTGGCACAGAAGCTTTTCTCTGGGGCCAACGTCCTGACTTTC. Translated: CASSLAQKLFSGANVLTF. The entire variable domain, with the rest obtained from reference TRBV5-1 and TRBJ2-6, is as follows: KAGVTQTPRYLIKTRGQQVTLSCSPISGHRSVSWYQQTPGQGLQFLFEYFSETQRNKGNFPGRFSGRQFSNSRSEMNVSTLELGDSALYLCASSLAQKLFSGANVLTFGAGSRLTVL.

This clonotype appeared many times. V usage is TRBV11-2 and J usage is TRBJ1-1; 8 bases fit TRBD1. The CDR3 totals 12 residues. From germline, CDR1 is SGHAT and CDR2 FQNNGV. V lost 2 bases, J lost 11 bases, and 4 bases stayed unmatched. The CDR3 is CASSLSGGDAFF. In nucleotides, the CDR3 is TGTGCCAGCAGCTTATCAGGGGGCGATGCTTTCTTT.

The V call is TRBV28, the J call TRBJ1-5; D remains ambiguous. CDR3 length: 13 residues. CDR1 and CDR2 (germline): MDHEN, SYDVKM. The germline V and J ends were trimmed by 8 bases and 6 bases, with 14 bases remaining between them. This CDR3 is CASRPPVSQPQHF. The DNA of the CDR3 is TGTGCCAGCCGTCCCCCCGTAAGTCAGCCCCAGCATTTT.

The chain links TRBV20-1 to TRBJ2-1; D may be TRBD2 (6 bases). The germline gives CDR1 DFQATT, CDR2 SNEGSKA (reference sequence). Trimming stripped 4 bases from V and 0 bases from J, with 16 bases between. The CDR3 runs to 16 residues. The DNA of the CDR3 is TGCAGTGCTACCGACCCGGGACTCCGCTCCTACAATGAGCAGTTCTTC. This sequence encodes CSATDPGLRSYNEQFF.

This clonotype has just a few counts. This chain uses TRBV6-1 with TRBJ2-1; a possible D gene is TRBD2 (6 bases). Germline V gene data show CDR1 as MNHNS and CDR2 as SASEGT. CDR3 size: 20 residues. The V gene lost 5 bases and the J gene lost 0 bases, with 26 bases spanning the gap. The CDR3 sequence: CASSKPLVPRETSSYNEQFF. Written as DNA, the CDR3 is TGTGCCAGCAGTAAGCCCCTCGTGCCACGGGAGACTAGCTCCTACAATGAGCAGTTCTTC.

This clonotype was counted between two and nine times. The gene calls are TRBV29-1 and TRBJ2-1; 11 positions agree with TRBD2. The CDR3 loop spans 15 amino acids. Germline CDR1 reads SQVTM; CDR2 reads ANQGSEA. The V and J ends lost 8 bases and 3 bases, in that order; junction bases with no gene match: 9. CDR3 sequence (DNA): TGCAGCACCGACTCTAGCGGGGGGATCTACAATGAGCAGTTCTTC. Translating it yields CSTDSSGGIYNEQFF.

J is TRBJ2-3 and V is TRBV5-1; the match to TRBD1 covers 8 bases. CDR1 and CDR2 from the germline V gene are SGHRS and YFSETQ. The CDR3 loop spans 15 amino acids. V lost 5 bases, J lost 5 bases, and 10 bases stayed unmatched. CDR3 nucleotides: TGCGCCAGCAGTGGGGGAAGACAGGGGAGAGATACGCAGTATTTT. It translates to CASSGGRQGRDTQYF.

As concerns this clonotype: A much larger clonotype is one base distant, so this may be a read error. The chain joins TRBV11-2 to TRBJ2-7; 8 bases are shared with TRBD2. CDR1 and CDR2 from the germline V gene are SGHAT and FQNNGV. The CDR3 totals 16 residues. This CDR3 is CASSLGAGGSRNELYF. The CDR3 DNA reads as TGTGCCAGCAGCTTAGGGGCGGGGGGATCGAGGAACGAGCTGTACTTC. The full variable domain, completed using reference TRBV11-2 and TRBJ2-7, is EAGVAQSPRYKIIEKRQSVAFWCNPISGHATLYWYQQILGQGPKLLIQFQNNGVVDDSQLPKDRFSAERLKGVDSTLKIQPAKLEDSAVYLCASSLGAGGSRNELYFGPGTRLTVT.

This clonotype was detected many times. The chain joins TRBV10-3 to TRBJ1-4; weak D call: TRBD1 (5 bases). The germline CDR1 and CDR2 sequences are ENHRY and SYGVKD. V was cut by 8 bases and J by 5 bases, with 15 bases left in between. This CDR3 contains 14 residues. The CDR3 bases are TGTGCCATCGGACCTACGCCAGGGAATGAAAAACTGTTTTTT. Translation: CAIGPTPGNEKLFF.

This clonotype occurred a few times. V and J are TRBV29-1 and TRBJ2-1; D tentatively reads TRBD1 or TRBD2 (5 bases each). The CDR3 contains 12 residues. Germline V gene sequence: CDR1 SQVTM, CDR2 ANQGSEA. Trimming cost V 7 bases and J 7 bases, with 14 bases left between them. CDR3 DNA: TGCAGCGCCCCGAGAGGGGATAATGAGCAGTTCTTC. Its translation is CSAPRGDNEQFF.

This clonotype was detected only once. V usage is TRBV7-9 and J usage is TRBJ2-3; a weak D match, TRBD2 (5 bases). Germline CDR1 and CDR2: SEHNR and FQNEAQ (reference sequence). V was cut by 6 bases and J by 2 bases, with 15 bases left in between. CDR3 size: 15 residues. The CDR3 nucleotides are TGTGCCAGCAGGGATGGACTTCAATACACAGATACGCAGTATTTT. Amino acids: CASRDGLQYTDTQYF.

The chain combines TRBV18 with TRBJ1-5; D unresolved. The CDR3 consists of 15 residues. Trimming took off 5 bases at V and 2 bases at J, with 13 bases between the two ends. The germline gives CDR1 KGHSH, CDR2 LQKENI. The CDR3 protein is CASSEGSAGNQPQHF. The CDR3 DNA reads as TGTGCCAGCTCAGAAGGTTCAGCTGGCAATCAGCCCCAGCATTTT.

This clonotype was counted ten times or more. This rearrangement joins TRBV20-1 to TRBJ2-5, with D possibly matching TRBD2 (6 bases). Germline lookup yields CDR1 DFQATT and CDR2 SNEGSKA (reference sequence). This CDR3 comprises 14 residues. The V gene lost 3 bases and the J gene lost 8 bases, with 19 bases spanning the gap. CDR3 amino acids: CSASQLSQAGTQYF. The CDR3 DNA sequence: TGCAGTGCTAGTCAACTTTCCCAAGCGGGTACCCAGTACTTC.

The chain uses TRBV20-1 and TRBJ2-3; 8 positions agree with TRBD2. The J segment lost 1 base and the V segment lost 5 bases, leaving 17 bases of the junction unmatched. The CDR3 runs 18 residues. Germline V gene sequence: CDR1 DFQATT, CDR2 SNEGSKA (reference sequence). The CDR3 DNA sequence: TGCAGTGCTTGGGGGTTCATGGGCCTAGCGGGTGGCACAGATACGCAGTATTTT. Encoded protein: CSAWGFMGLAGGTDTQYF.

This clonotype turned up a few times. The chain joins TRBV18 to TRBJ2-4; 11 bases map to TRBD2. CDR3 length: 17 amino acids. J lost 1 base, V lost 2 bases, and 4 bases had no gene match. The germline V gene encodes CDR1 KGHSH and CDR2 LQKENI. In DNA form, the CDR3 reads TGTGCCAGCTCACCAAGTAGCGGGAGGGCGGCCAAAAACATTCAGTACTTC. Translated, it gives CASSPSSGRAAKNIQYF.

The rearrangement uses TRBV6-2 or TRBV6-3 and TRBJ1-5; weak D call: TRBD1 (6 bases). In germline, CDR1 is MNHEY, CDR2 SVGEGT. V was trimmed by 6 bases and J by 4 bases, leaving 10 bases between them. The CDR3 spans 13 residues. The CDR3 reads CASRTTGNQPQHF. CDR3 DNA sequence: TGTGCCAGCAGAACTACAGGGAATCAGCCCCAGCATTTT.

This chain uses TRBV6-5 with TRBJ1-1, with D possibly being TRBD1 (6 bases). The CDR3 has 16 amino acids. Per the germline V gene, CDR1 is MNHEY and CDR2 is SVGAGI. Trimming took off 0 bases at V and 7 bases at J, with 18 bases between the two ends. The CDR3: CASSYSNRAAGGEAFF. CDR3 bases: TGTGCCAGCAGTTACTCGAACAGGGCCGCCGGGGGTGAAGCTTTCTTT.

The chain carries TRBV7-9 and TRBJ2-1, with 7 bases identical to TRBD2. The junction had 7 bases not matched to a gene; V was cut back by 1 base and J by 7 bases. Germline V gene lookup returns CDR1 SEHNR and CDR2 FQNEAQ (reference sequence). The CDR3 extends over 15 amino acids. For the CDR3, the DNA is TGTGCCAGCAGCTTAGTTAAAGCGGGAACTAATGAGCAGTTCTTC. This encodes CASSLVKAGTNEQFF.

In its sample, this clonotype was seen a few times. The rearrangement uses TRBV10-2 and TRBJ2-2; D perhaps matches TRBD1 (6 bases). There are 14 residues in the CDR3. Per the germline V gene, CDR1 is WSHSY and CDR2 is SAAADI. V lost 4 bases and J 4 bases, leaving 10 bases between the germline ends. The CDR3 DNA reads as TGCGCCAGCAGTGCCGGACAGATCACCGGGGAGCTGTTTTTT. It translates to CASSAGQITGELFF.